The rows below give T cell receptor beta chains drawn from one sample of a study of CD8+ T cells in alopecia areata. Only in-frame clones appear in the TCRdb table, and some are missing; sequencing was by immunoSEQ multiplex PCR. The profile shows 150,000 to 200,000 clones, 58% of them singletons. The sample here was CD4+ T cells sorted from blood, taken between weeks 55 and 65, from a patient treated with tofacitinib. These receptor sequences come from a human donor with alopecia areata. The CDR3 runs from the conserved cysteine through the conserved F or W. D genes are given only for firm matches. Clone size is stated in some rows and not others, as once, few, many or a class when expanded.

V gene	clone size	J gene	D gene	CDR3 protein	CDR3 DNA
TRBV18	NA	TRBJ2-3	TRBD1	CASSPRGQTLDTQYF	TGTGCCAGCTCACCAAGGGGGCAAACCCTAGATACGCAGTATTTT
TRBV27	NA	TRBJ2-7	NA	CASSLTDTMFEQYF	TGTGCCAGCAGTTTAACAGACACCATGTTCGAGCAGTACTTC
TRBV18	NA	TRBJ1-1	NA	CASSRSGTSPEAFF	TGTGCCAGCTCACGATCCGGGACAAGCCCTGAAGCTTTCTTT
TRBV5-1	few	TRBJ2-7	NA	CASSLGGAPSYEQYF	TGCGCCAGCAGCTTGGGTGGGGCCCCCTCCTACGAGCAGTACTTC
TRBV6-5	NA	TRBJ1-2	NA	CASSNNRESGYTF	TGTGCCAGCAGTAACAACAGGGAAAGTGGCTACACCTTC
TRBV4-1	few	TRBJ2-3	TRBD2	CASSQVSGGRDTQYF	TGCGCCAGCAGCCAAGTTAGCGGGGGCAGAGATACGCAGTATTTT
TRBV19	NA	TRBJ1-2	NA	CASSRQEIYGYTF	TGTGCCAGTAGCCGACAGGAGATCTATGGCTACACCTTC
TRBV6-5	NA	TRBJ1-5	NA	CASSSNSNQPQHF	TGTGCCAGCAGTTCGAATAGCAATCAGCCCCAGCATTTT
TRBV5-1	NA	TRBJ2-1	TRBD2	CASSLTSGGAGEQFF	TGCGCCAGCAGCTTAACTAGCGGGGGGGCCGGTGAGCAGTTCTTC
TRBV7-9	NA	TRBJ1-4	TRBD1	CASSFPTGSGEKLFF	TGTGCCAGCAGCTTCCCGACAGGGTCGGGTGAAAAACTGTTTTTT
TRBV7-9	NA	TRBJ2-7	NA	CASSGTISYEQYF	TGTGCCAGCAGCGGAACAATATCCTACGAGCAGTACTTC
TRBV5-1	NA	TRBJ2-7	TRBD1	CASSSRTGGYEQYF	TGCGCCAGCAGCTCCCGGACAGGGGGGTACGAGCAGTACTTC
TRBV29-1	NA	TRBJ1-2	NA	CSVRGEGISNYGYTF	TGCAGCGTCCGAGGGGAGGGAATCTCTAACTATGGCTACACCTTC
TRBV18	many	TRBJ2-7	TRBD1	CASSPPGTGTLYEQYF	TGTGCCAGCTCACCACCGGGGACAGGAACCCTTTACGAGCAGTACTTC
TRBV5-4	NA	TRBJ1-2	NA	CASSSARAETNYGYTF	TGTGCCAGCAGCTCTGCCCGTGCCGAGACTAACTATGGCTACACCTTC
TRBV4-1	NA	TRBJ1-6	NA	CASSQDGTAGSPLHF	TGCGCCAGCAGCCAAGATGGGACCGCGGGCTCACCCCTCCACTTT
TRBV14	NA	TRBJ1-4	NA	CASSRREIQGEKLFF	TGTGCCAGCAGCCGTAGAGAGATACAGGGAGAAAAACTGTTTTTT
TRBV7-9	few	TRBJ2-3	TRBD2	CASSFSGGAGGTDTQYF	TGTGCCAGCAGCTTTAGCGGGGGGGCCGGAGGCACAGATACGCAGTATTTT
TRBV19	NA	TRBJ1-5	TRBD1	CASGDRDRRRSNQPQHF	TGTGCCAGTGGGGACCGGGACAGGAGAAGAAGCAATCAGCCCCAGCATTTT
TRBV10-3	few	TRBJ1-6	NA	CAISVEGARTLHF	TGTGCCATCAGTGTTGAGGGCGCACGGACCCTCCACTTT
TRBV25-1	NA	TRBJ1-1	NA	CASSARQASNTEAFF	TGTGCCAGCAGTGCCCGACAGGCGTCGAACACTGAAGCTTTCTTT
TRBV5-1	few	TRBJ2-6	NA	CASSLEGRVTISGANVLTF	TGCGCCAGCAGCTTAGAGGGAAGGGTGACGATTTCTGGGGCCAACGTCCTGACTTTC
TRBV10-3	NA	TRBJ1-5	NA	CAISGVGIGNQPQHF	TGTGCCATCAGTGGCGTGGGAATCGGCAATCAGCCCCAGCATTTT
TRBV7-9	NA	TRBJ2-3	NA	CASSLGREDTQYF	TGTGCCAGCAGCTTAGGGCGTGAAGATACGCAGTATTTT
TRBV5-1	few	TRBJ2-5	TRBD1	CASSLQGAEETQYF	TGCGCCAGCAGCCTACAGGGGGCCGAAGAGACCCAGTACTTC
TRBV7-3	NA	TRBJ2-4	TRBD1	CASSPRVGTEGNIQYF	TGTGCCAGCAGCCCCAGGGTAGGGACAGAGGGAAACATTCAGTACTTC
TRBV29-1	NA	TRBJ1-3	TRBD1	CSVEGTGEINTIYF	TGCAGCGTTGAGGGGACAGGAGAAATCAACACCATATATTTT
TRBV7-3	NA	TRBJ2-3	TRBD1	CASSSGTVSTDTQYF	TGTGCCAGCAGCTCCGGGACAGTTAGCACAGATACGCAGTATTTT